Presented here are 32 T cell receptor beta chains from one specimen sequenced in a study of cytomegalovirus exposure and HLA in healthy donors. Vbeta (60) and Jbeta (13) primers were used in the PCR. Generated by immunoSEQ multiplex PCR, the TCRdb table keeps only in-frame clones and is missing some. Altogether 150,000 to 200,000 clones are present, over 75% being singletons, with the ten largest covering less than 0.65%. Sequencing was performed on PBMCs. These receptors all stem from a woman between 45 and 65 years old in good health and CMV-seronegative.

The rearrangement links TRBV5-1 to TRBJ2-7, with TRBD2 matching over 12 bases. Trimming cost V 1 base and J 6 bases; bases outside gene matches: 8. The CDR3 covers 16 residues. Looked up from germline, CDR1 is SGHRS and CDR2 is YFSETQ. CDR3 sequence reads: CASSLWTSGAVGEQYF. CDR3 bases: TGCGCCAGCAGCTTGTGGACTAGCGGGGCGGTGGGCGAGCAGTACTTC.

V gene TRBV4-1 combines with J gene TRBJ1-3; 9 bases are a match to TRBD1. The CDR3 has 15 residues. CDR1 is MGHRA and CDR2 is YSYEKL in the germline V gene. J gave up 5 bases and V 4 bases, and 6 bases lay outside the gene matches. The CDR3 DNA is TGCGCCAGCAGCCGACCGGGACAGGGCCGAAACACCATATATTTT. It encodes CASSRPGQGRNTIYF.

The rearrangement uses TRBV10-3 and TRBJ2-3, with TRBD2 matching 7 bases. The junction had 1 base not matched to a gene; V was cut back by 9 bases and J by 1 base. Per germline, CDR1 ENHRY and CDR2 SYGVKD. The CDR3 covers 12 residues. The CDR3 DNA follows: TGTGCCATTACTAGCGGCACAGATACGCAGTATTTT. This encodes CAITSGTDTQYF.

Regarding this clone: An end of the junction differs from the germline gene, which may be a read error. The chain has TRBV7-7 and TRBJ2-2; 10 positions agree with TRBD2. The CDR3 has 17 residues. Germline V CDR1 and CDR2: SSHAT, FNYEAQ (reference sequence). The CDR3 region is CASSLAASGGLTGELFF. The CDR3 region has the DNA TGTGCTAGCAGCTTAGCGGCTAGCGGGGGACTCACCGGGGAGCTGTTTTTT.

The chain combines TRBV28 with TRBJ1-5; TRBD1 matches 8 bases. This CDR3 has 14 amino acids. V lost 4 bases and J lost 7; bases outside the gene matches: 6. Germline values: CDR1 MDHEN, CDR2 SYDVKM. CDR3 nucleotide sequence: TGTGCCAGCAGTTCCCGACAGGGGCAACAGCCCCAGCATTTT. Its translation: CASSSRQGQQPQHF.

V and J are TRBV5-1 and TRBJ2-5; perhaps TRBD1 as D (6 bases). The CDR3 is 13 amino acids. Germline V gene data show CDR1 as SGHRS and CDR2 as YFSETQ. V lost 7 bases and J 3 bases, leaving 13 bases between the germline ends. CDR3: CASCFEGEETQYF. In nucleotides, the CDR3 is TGCGCCAGCTGTTTTGAGGGGGAAGAGACCCAGTACTTC.

The chain joins TRBV28 to TRBJ2-7, with TRBD2 matching over 10 bases. This CDR3 contains 13 residues. The junction had 8 bases not matched to a gene; V was cut back by 10 bases and J by 5 bases. Germline loops: CDR1 MDHEN, CDR2 SYDVKM. DNA for the CDR3: TGTGCCACTATCGGGACTAGCGACGACGAGCAGTACTTC. It is translated as CATIGTSDDEQYF.

This chain joins TRBV7-9 and TRBJ1-1, with 7 positions matching TRBD1. The CDR3 is 15 residues long. V trimming: 7 bases; J trimming: 3 bases; junction bases outside the gene matches: 11. Germline values: CDR1 SEHNR, CDR2 FQNEAQ (reference sequence). The CDR3 sequence: CASTNRQGPDTEAFF. Here the CDR3 DNA reads TGTGCCAGCACCAACCGACAGGGACCAGACACTGAAGCTTTCTTT.

The chain joins TRBV2 to TRBJ2-5, with TRBD2 matching over 7 bases. CDR1 SNHLY and CDR2 FYNNEI come from the germline V gene. CDR3 length: 15 residues. V trimming: 6 bases; J trimming: 5 bases; junction bases outside the gene matches: 12. The CDR3 DNA reads TGTGCCAGCAGGACTGTCCTAGCGGAAGGGGAGACCCAGTACTTC. It codes for CASRTVLAEGETQYF.

The rearrangement joins TRBV9 to TRBJ2-5, with TRBD2 matching over 8 bases. Unmatched junction bases numbered 9, after V lost 0 bases and J lost 2 bases. The CDR3 runs 17 residues. Germline CDR1 and CDR2: SGDLS and YYNGEE. The CDR3 DNA is TGTGCCAGCAGCGTAGGATGGGGCGGCGGGGGGCAAGAGACCCAGTACTTC. The encoded protein is CASSVGWGGGGQETQYF. Full variable domain (outside the CDR3, taken from reference TRBV9 and TRBJ2-5): DSGVTQTPKHLITATGQRVTLRCSPRSGDLSVYWYQQSLDQGLQFLIQYYNGEERAKGNILERFSAQQFPDLHSELNLSSLELGDSALYFCASSVGWGGGGQETQYFGPGTRLLVL.

The V and J genes are TRBV5-1 and TRBJ2-3; D perhaps matches TRBD2 (5 bases). Germline lookup yields CDR1 SGHRS and CDR2 YFSETQ. V was clipped by 0 bases and J by 3 bases, with 23 bases between them. The CDR3 loop spans 19 amino acids. CDR3 sequence: CASSLDPLSTGTRTDTQYF. The CDR3 DNA reads as TGCGCCAGCAGCTTGGACCCACTATCCACGGGAACACGGACAGATACGCAGTATTTT.

V is TRBV6-1 and J is TRBJ2-7, with a possible D match to TRBD1 (5 bases). The germline V and J ends were trimmed by 5 bases and 6 bases, with 8 bases remaining between them. CDR3 length: 11 amino acids. CDR1 and CDR2 from the germline V gene are MNHNS and SASEGT. The CDR3 DNA reads as TGTGCCAGCAGTAAGGGGATCGAGCAGTACTTC. Amino acids: CASSKGIEQYF.

The chain carries TRBV5-4 and TRBJ2-2, with 13 bases fitting TRBD2. CDR1 is SGHNT and CDR2 is YYREEE in the germline V gene (reference sequence). This CDR3 comprises 16 residues. V trimming: 3 bases; J trimming: 4 bases; junction bases outside the gene matches: 3. CDR3 nucleotide sequence: TGTGCCAGCAGCTCGGGACTAGCGGGACCCACCGGGGAGCTGTTTTTT. As protein: CASSSGLAGPTGELFF.

The chain combines TRBV18 with TRBJ1-1; 12 bases are shared with TRBD1. Per germline, CDR1 KGHSH and CDR2 LQKENI. J gave up 0 bases and V 4 bases, and 3 bases lay outside the gene matches. This CDR3 is 16 amino acids long. The CDR3 spells CASSRGQGALNTEAFF. The CDR3 region has the DNA TGTGCCAGCTCACGGGGACAGGGGGCGTTGAACACTGAAGCTTTCTTT.

The chain joins TRBV11-2 to TRBJ1-4; maybe TRBD1 (6 bases). The CDR3 is 19 amino acids. V was shortened by 5 bases and J by 8 bases, with 30 bases between the two germline ends. CDR1 is SGHAT and CDR2 is FQNNGV in the germline V gene. The CDR3 region has the DNA TGTGCCAGCAGCCGGAGCTTGTTAGATCCCGCGCTCAGGGGCGAAAAACTGTTTTTT. Translation: CASSRSLLDPALRGEKLFF.

The chain recombines TRBV7-9 with TRBJ2-5; 7 positions agree with TRBD1. Germline lookup yields CDR1 SEHNR and CDR2 FQNEAQ (reference sequence). The CDR3 extends over 11 amino acids. After removal of 7 bases from V and 5 bases from J, the junction contained 1 base not matched to a gene. The CDR3 nucleotides read TGTGCCAGCACCAGGGGGGAGACCCAGTACTTC. Its protein is CASTRGETQYF.

The chain is built from TRBV7-9 and TRBJ2-7; D is possibly TRBD1 (6 bases). V was cut by 4 bases and J by 5 bases, with 15 bases left in between. The CDR3 consists of 14 residues. Germline V lookup: CDR1 SEHNR, CDR2 FQNEAQ (reference sequence). In DNA form, the CDR3 reads TGTGCCAGCAGCTCGCCGGACAGTTTTGACGAGCAGTACTTC. It codes for CASSSPDSFDEQYF.

The chain has TRBV7-2 and TRBJ1-6, with a weak D call TRBD1 (6 bases). Germline loops: CDR1 SGHTA, CDR2 FQGNSA. This CDR3 has 13 amino acids. V was trimmed by 5 bases and J by 10 bases, leaving 12 bases between them. CDR3: CASSNHRESPLHF. Written as DNA, the CDR3 is TGTGCCAGCAGCAACCACAGGGAATCACCCCTCCACTTT.

This chain connects TRBV28 to TRBJ2-2; 7 bases are shared with TRBD2. Germline CDR1 reads MDHEN; CDR2 reads SYDVKM. J gave up 4 bases and V 3 bases, and 2 bases lay outside the gene matches. The CDR3 runs to 14 residues. The CDR3 nucleotides read TGTGCCAGCAGTTTCCCGGGAGGCACCGGGGAGCTGTTTTTT. Residues: CASSFPGGTGELFF. The whole variable domain, filled in from reference TRBV28 and TRBJ2-2, reads DVKVTQSSRYLVKRTGEKVFLECVQDMDHENMFWYRQDPGLGLRLIYFSYDVKMKEKGDIPEGYSVSREKKERFSLILESASTNQTSMYLCASSFPGGTGELFFGEGSRLTVL.

The chain links TRBV11-2 to TRBJ2-7; D possibly corresponds to TRBD1 (5 bases). V was clipped by 8 bases and J by 2 bases, with 13 bases between them. The CDR3 has 13 residues. The germline V gene encodes CDR1 SGHAT and CDR2 FQNNGV. The CDR3 loop reads CASDSRKTYEQYF. DNA for the CDR3: TGTGCCAGCGACAGCCGAAAAACCTACGAGCAGTACTTC.

This clone has more than one count but fewer than ten. This chain joins TRBV7-9 and TRBJ2-2; 7 bases fit TRBD1. After removal of 4 bases from V and 2 bases from J, the junction contained 4 bases not matched to a gene. CDR1 and CDR2 (germline): SEHNR, FQNEAQ (reference sequence). The CDR3 runs to 15 residues. The CDR3 region is CASSSGQLNTGELFF. The CDR3 coding sequence is TGTGCCAGCAGCTCGGGACAGCTCAACACCGGGGAGCTGTTTTTT.

This rearrangement joins TRBV28 to TRBJ2-1; maybe TRBD2 (6 bases). The CDR3 contains 15 residues. V lost 3 bases to trimming and J lost 0 bases, with 9 bases between them. Germline assignment: CDR1 MDHEN and CDR2 SYDVKM. CDR3 coding DNA: TGTGCCAGCAGTTTGGTCGGGAGCTCCTACAATGAGCAGTTCTTC. This translates into CASSLVGSSYNEQFF.

This clone came up a few times. The chain links TRBV11-2 to TRBJ2-7, with 7 bases identical to TRBD1. The V gene's germline CDR1 is SGHAT and CDR2 FQNNGV. The CDR3 consists of 16 residues. V shed 1 base and J 3 bases; nucleotides not matched to a gene: 9. CDR3 in amino acids: CASSLGQGTGYYEQYF. The CDR3 nucleotides are TGTGCCAGCAGCTTAGGACAGGGTACCGGATACTACGAGCAGTACTTC.

The chain joins TRBV7-9 to TRBJ2-2; possibly TRBD1 for D (5 bases). The V gene's germline CDR1 is SEHNR and CDR2 FQNEAQ (reference sequence). The V and J ends lost 5 bases and 2 bases respectively, with 15 bases between them. CDR3 size: 16 residues. DNA of the CDR3: TGTGCCAGCAGCCTATCCCAGGGTATCAACACCGGGGAGCTGTTTTTT. This translates into CASSLSQGINTGELFF.

This clone has just one count. The V and J genes are TRBV11-1 and TRBJ2-1, with 7 bases aligning to TRBD2. This CDR3 contains 15 residues. J lost 10 bases, V lost 5 bases, and 14 bases had no gene match. The germline V gene has CDR1 SGHAT and CDR2 FQDESV (reference sequence). CDR3 DNA: TGTGCCAGCAGCCGAGGGGTAGCGGGTGAGGGGGAGCAGTTCTTC. Translating it yields CASSRGVAGEGEQFF.

The V and J genes are TRBV5-1 and TRBJ2-5, with D perhaps matching TRBD2 (6 bases). This CDR3 is built from 15 residues. With 2 bases removed from V and 3 bases from J, the gap between germline ends came to 14 bases. Germline V lookup: CDR1 SGHRS, CDR2 YFSETQ. As DNA, the CDR3 is TGCGCCAGCAGCTTATACGGGAGTCGGGAAGAGACCCAGTACTTC. The encoded protein is CASSLYGSREETQYF. The whole variable domain, filled in from reference TRBV5-1 and TRBJ2-5, reads KAGVTQTPRYLIKTRGQQVTLSCSPISGHRSVSWYQQTPGQGLQFLFEYFSETQRNKGNFPGRFSGRQFSNSRSEMNVSTLELGDSALYLCASSLYGSREETQYFGPGTRLLVL.

The DNA of the CDR3 is TGTGCCAGCAGGGATAGCGGGAGCTCCTACAATGAGCAGTTCTTC. Amino acid sequence: CASRDSGSSYNEQFF. The chain combines TRBV6-6 with TRBJ2-1; 9 bases are a match to TRBD2. The germline gives CDR1 MNHNY, CDR2 SVGAGI (reference sequence). Trimming took 6 bases from V and 0 from J; bases not matched to a gene: 3. This CDR3 region has 15 residues.

The CDR3 sequence: CASSPPGQGDYGYTF. Here the CDR3 DNA reads TGTGCCAGCTCACCCCCGGGACAAGGGGACTATGGCTACACCTTC. The J gene is TRBJ1-2, the V gene TRBV18, with a weak D call TRBD1 (6 bases). The CDR3 loop spans 15 amino acids. CDR1 KGHSH and CDR2 LQKENI come from the germline V gene. Between the trimmed V and J ends, which lost 3 bases and 3 bases, there was a span of 14 bases.

This chain links TRBV9 with TRBJ2-1, with 11 bases matching TRBD2. Germline-derived CDR1 and CDR2 are SGDLS and YYNGEE. The CDR3 is made up of 15 amino acids. The V and J ends lost 4 bases and 4 bases, in that order; junction bases with no gene match: 4. In DNA, the CDR3 is TGTGCCAGCAGCACTAGCGGGAGTCGGTACAATGAGCAGTTCTTC. Amino acid sequence: CASSTSGSRYNEQFF.

This chain joins TRBV6-6 and TRBJ1-2; 10 bases are shared with TRBD1. The CDR3 runs 14 residues. V lost 5 bases and J lost 8; bases outside the gene matches: 8. CDR1 and CDR2 from the germline V gene are MNHNY and SVGAGI (reference sequence). The DNA for the CDR3 is TGTGCCAGCAGTATGACAGGGGGCGCGTTGGGCTACACCTTC. Translation gives CASSMTGGALGYTF.

The chain recombines TRBV7-9 with TRBJ2-7, with 9 bases matching TRBD2. V was pared by 6 bases and J by 4 bases, with 7 bases of the junction left unmatched. CDR1 and CDR2 from the germline V gene are SEHNR and FQNEAQ (reference sequence). CDR3 length: 14 amino acids. The CDR3 DNA reads as TGTGCCAGCAGAGGTGGCGGGGGGGCATACGAGCAGTACTTC. This gives the protein CASRGGGGAYEQYF. The variable domain in full, with the rest retrieved from reference TRBV7-9 and TRBJ2-7, is DTGVSQNPRHKITKRGQNVTFRCDPISEHNRLYWYRQTLGQGPEFLTYFQNEAQLEKSRLLSDRFSAERPKGSFSTLEIQRTEQGDSAMYLCASRGGGGAYEQYFGPGTRLTVT.

The gene calls are TRBV19 and TRBJ1-2, with a possible D match to TRBD1 (6 bases). The CDR3 is 15 amino acids. Germline V gene lookup returns CDR1 LNHDA and CDR2 SQIVND (reference sequence). The V and J ends lost 3 bases and 8 bases respectively, with 19 bases between them. CDR3 in DNA: TGTGCCAGTAGTATCTCCCCCCAGGGGAGTGGGGGCTACACCTTC. This encodes CASSISPQGSGGYTF.